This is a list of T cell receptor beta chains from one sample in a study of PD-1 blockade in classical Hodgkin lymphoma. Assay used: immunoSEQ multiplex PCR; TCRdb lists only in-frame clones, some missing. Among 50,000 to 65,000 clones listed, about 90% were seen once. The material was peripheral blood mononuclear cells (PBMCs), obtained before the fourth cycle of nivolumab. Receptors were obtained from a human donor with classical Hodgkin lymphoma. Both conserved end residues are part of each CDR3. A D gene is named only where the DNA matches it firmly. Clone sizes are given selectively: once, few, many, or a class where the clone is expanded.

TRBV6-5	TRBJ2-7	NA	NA	CASSSQVSYEQYF	TGTGCCAGCAGTTCACAGGTTAGCTACGAGCAGTACTTC
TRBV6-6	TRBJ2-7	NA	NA	CASRPDGGSYEQYF	TGTGCCAGCAGACCGGACGGCGGGTCCTACGAGCAGTACTTC
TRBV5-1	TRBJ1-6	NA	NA	CASSFGGLSPLHF	TGCGCCAGCAGCTTTGGGGGGCTTTCACCCCTCCACTTT
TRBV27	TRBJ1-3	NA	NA	CASSLEGFGTGNTIYF	TGTGCCAGCAGTTTAGAGGGCTTTGGAACTGGAAACACCATATATTTT
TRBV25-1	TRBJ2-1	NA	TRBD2	CASSDPIAGGIDEQFF	TGTGCCAGCAGTGATCCGATAGCGGGGGGGATCGATGAGCAGTTCTTC
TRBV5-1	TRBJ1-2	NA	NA	CASSLVFQYGYTF	TGCGCCAGCAGCTTGGTTTTTCAATATGGCTACACCTTC
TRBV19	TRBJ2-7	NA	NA	CASSIDYVDSQYEQYF	TGTGCCAGTAGTATAGATTACGTCGACAGTCAGTACGAGCAGTACTTC
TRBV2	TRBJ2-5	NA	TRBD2	CASRRGVETQYF	TGTGCCAGCAGACGGGGGGTTGAGACCCAGTACTTC
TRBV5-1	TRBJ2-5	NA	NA	CASSLGLRQETQYF	TGCGCCAGCAGCTTGGGACTACGCCAAGAGACCCAGTACTTC
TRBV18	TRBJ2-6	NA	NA	CASSPEGYGANVLTF	TGTGCCAGCTCACCAGAGGGCTATGGGGCCAACGTCCTGACTTTC
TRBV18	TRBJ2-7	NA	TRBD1	CASSPRDRGEQYF	TGTGCCAGCTCACCACGCGACAGGGGGGAGCAGTACTTC
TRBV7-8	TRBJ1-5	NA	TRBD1	CASSLDRDINQPQHF	TGTGCCAGCAGCTTGGACAGGGACATCAATCAGCCCCAGCATTTT
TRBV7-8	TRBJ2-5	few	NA	CASSPTSGRGETQYF	TGTGCCAGCAGCCCTACGTCGGGGCGAGGAGAGACCCAGTACTTC
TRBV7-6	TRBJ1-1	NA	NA	CVSSSVRENEAFF	TGTGTCAGCAGCTCGGTTAGGGAGAATGAAGCTTTCTTT
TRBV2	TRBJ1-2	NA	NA	CASSEGVGINYGYTF	TGTGCCAGCAGTGAAGGGGTCGGCATCAACTATGGCTACACCTTC
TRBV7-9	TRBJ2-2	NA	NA	CASSPLTGTGELFF	TGTGCCAGCAGCCCCCTTACAGGGACCGGGGAGCTGTTTTTT
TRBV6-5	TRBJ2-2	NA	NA	CATWPPGANTGELFF	TGTGCCACATGGCCCCCGGGGGCGAACACCGGGGAGCTGTTTTTT
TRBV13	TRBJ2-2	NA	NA	CASSLEGLLSGELFF	TGTGCCAGCAGCTTAGAAGGTTTACTGTCCGGGGAGCTGTTTTTT
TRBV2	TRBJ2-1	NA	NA	CASTPYISNEQFF	TGTGCCAGCACCCCGTACATTTCCAATGAGCAGTTCTTC
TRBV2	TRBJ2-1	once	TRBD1	CASRETGTGSRIEQFF	TGTGCCAGCAGGGAAACCGGGACAGGTTCTCGGATTGAGCAGTTCTTC
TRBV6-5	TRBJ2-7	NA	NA	CASRRAGISYEQYF	TGTGCCAGCAGGAGAGCAGGAATCTCCTACGAGCAGTACTTC
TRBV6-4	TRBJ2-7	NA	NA	CASSAPALQISSYEQYF	TGTGCCAGCAGTGCACCAGCTTTACAGATAAGCTCCTACGAGCAGTACTTC
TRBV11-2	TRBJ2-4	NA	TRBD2	CASSAGLAGVVQYF	TGTGCCAGCAGCGCCGGACTAGCGGGGGTGGTTCAGTACTTC
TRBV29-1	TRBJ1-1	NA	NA	CSGGPLTEAFF	TGCAGCGGAGGACCTCTCACTGAAGCTTTCTTT
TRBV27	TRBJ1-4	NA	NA	CASSNRNEKLFF	TGTGCCAGCTCAAACCGGAATGAAAAACTGTTTTTT
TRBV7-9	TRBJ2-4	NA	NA	CASSPPLISGVGYF	TGTGCCAGCAGCCCCCCTCTTATAAGTGGGGTTGGTTACTTC
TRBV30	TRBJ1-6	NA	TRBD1	CAWSVDRVNSPLHF	TGTGCCTGGAGTGTCGACAGGGTAAATTCACCCCTCCACTTT
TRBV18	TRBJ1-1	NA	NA	CASSFSEVMNTEAFF	TGTGCCAGCTCCTTCTCCGAAGTTATGAACACTGAAGCTTTCTTT
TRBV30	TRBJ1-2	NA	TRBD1	CAWWPQGGQGGYTF	TGTGCCTGGTGGCCACAGGGGGGGCAAGGTGGCTACACCTTC
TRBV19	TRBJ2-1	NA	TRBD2	CASKPGLAGVEQFF	TGTGCCAGTAAACCGGGACTAGCGGGGGTGGAGCAGTTCTTC
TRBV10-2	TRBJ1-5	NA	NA	CASSESKSNQPQHF	TGCGCCAGCAGTGAGTCGAAAAGTAATCAGCCCCAGCATTTT
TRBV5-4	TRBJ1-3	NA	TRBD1	CASSVTGGTIYF	TGTGCCAGCAGCGTGACAGGGGGTACCATATATTTT
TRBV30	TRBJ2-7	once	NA	CAWSKGGYEQYF	TGTGCCTGGAGTAAGGGGGGCTACGAGCAGTACTTC
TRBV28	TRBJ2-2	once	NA	CASSFMGAGELFF	TGTGCCAGCAGTTTTATGGGGGCCGGGGAGCTGTTTTTT
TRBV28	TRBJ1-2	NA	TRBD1	CASRGTGDPNYGYTF	TGTGCCAGCAGAGGGACAGGGGACCCTAACTATGGCTACACCTTC